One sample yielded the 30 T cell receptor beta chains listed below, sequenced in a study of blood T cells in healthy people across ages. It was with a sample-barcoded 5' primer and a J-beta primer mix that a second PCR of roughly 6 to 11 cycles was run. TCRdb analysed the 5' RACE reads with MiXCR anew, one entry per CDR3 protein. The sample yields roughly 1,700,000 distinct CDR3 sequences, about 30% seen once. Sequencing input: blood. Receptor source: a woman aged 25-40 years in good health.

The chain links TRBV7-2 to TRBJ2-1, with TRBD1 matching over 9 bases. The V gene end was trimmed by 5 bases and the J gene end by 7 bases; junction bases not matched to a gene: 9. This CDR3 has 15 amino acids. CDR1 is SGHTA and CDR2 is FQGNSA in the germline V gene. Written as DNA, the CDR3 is TGTGCCAGCAGCCCCGACAGGGGGTCGATGAATGAGCAGTTCTTC. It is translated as CASSPDRGSMNEQFF.

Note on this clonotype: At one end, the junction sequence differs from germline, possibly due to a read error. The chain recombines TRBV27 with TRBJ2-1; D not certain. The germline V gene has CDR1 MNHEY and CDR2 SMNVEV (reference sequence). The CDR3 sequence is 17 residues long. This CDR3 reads CATSLWQASSSYNEQFF. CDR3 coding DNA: TGTGCCACCAGTTTATGGCAGGCGTCGAGCTCCTACAATGAGCAGTTCTTC.

The CDR3, as DNA: TGTGCCAGCAGCTTAGAGTCGGGGCAAATCACAGATACGCAGTATTTT. It translates to CASSLESGQITDTQYF. The genes are TRBV7-8 and TRBJ2-3; D assignment may be TRBD1 or TRBD2 (5 bases each). In germline, CDR1 is SGHVS, CDR2 FQNEAQ. This CDR3 has 16 residues. Trimming cost V 1 base and J 2 bases, with 13 bases left between them. The complete variable domain, with remaining parts taken from reference TRBV7-8 and TRBJ2-3, reads GAGVSQSPRYKVAKRGQDVALRCDPISGHVSLFWYQQALGQGPEFLTYFQNEAQLDKSGLPSDRFFAERPEGSVSTLKIQRTQQEDSAVYLCASSLESGQITDTQYFGPGTRLTVL.

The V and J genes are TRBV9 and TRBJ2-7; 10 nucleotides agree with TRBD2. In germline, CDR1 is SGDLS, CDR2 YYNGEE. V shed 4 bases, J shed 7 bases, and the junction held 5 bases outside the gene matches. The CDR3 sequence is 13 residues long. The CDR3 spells CASSKRGGAEQYF. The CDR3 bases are TGTGCCAGCAGCAAGCGGGGGGGCGCGGAGCAGTACTTC.

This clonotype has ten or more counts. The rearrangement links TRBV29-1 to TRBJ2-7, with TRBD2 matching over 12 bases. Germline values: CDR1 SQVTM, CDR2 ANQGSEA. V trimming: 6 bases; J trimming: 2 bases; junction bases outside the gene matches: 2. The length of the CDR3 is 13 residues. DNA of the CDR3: TGCAGCGTCGGACTAGCGGGGACCTACGAGCAGTACTTC. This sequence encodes CSVGLAGTYEQYF.

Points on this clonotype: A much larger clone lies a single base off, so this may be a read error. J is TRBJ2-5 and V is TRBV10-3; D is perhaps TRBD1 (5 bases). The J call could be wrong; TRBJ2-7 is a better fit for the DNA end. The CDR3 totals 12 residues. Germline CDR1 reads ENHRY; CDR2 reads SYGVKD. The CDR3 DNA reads TGTGCCATCTCTACAGGTATCTACGAGCAGTACTTC. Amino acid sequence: CAISTGIYEQYF.

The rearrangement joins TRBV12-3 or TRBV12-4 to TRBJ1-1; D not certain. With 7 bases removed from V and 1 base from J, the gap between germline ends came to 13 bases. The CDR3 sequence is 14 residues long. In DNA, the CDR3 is TGTGCCAGCACTTCCCTGAGAGGGAACACTGAAGCTTTCTTT. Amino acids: CASTSLRGNTEAFF.

The CDR3 sequence is CASSSHDEQFF. CDR3 in DNA: TGTGCCAGCAGCTCCCATGATGAGCAGTTCTTC. The rearrangement links TRBV7-2 to TRBJ2-1; D ambiguous. The CDR3 sequence is 11 residues long. Germline CDR1 SGHTA, CDR2 FQGNSA. V lost 4 bases and J 8 bases, leaving 6 bases between the germline ends.

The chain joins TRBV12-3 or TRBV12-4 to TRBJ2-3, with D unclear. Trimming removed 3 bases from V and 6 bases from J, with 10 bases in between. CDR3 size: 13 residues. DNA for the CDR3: TGTGCCAGCAGTTTTAATAAGGTCGATACGCAGTATTTT. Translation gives CASSFNKVDTQYF.

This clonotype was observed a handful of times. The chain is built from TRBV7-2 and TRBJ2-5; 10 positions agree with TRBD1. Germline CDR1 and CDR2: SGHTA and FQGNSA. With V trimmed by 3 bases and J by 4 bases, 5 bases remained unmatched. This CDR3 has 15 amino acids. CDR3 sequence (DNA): TGTGCCAGCAGCTTCTCCGGACAGGGGGGAGAGACCCAGTACTTC. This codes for CASSFSGQGGETQYF.

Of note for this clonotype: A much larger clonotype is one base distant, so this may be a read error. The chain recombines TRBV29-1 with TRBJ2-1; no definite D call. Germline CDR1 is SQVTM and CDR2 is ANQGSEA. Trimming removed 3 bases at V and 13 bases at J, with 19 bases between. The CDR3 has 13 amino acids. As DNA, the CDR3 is TGCAGCGTTGATTGGGCGGCTGGTGAGACCCAGTTCTTC. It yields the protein CSVDWAAGETQFF.

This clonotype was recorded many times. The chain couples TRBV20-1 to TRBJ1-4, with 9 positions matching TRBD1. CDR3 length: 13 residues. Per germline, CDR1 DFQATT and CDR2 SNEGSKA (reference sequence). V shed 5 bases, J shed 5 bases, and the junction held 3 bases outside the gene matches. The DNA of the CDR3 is TGCAGTGCTTTAGGACAGGGGAATGAAAAACTGTTTTTT. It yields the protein CSALGQGNEKLFF.

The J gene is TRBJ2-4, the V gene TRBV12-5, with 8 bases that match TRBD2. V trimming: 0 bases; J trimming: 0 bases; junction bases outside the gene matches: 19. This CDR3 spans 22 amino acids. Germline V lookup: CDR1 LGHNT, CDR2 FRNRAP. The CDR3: CASGLVQERGIPFPSAKNIQYF. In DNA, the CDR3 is TGTGCTAGTGGTTTGGTACAGGAGCGGGGGATTCCCTTTCCTTCAGCCAAAAACATTCAGTACTTC.

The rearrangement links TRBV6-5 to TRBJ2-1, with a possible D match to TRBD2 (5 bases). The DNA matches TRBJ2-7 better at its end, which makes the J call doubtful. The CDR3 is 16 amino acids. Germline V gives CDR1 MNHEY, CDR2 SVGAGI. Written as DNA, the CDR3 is TGTGCCAGCAGTAAACCGGGAAGAGCCTCCTACAATGAGCAGTACTTC. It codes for CASSKPGRASYNEQYF.

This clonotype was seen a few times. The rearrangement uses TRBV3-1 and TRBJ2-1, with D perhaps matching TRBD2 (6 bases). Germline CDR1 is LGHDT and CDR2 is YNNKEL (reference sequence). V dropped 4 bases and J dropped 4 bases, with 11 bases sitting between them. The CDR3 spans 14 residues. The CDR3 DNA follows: TGTGCCAGCAGCCGCCAGCGGGCTTACAATGAGCAGTTCTTC. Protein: CASSRQRAYNEQFF.

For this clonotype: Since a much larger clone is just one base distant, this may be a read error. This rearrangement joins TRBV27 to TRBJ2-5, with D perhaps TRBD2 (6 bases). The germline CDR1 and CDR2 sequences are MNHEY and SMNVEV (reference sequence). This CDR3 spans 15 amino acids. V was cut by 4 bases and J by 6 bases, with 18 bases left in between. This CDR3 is CASSYIPGGKKTQYF. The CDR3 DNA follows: TGTGCCAGCAGTTACATCCCTGGGGGGAAGAAGACCCAGTACTTC.

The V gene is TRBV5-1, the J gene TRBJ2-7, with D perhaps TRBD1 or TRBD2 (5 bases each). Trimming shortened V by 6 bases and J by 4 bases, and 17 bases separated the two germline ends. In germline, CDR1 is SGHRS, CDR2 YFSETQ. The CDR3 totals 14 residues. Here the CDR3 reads CASKTGTSAYEQYF. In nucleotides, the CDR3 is TGCGCCAGCAAAACCGGGACGTCTGCGTACGAGCAGTACTTC. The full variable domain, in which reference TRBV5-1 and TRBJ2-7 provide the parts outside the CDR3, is KAGVTQTPRYLIKTRGQQVTLSCSPISGHRSVSWYQQTPGQGLQFLFEYFSETQRNKGNFPGRFSGRQFSNSRSEMNVSTLELGDSALYLCASKTGTSAYEQYFGPGTRLTVT.

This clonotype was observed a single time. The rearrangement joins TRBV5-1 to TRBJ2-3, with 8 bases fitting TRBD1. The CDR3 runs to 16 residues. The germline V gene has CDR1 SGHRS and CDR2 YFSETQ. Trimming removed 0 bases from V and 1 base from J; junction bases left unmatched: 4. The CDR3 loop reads CASSLVTGGGTDTQYF. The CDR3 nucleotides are TGCGCCAGCAGCTTGGTTACAGGGGGTGGCACAGATACGCAGTATTTT.

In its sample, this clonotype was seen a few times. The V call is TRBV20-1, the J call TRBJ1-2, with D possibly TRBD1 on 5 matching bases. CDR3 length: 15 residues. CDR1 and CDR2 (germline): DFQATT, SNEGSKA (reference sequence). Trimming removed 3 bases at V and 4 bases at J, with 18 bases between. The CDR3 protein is CSASSGTPKGYGYTF. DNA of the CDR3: TGCAGTGCTAGCTCCGGGACCCCGAAAGGCTATGGCTACACCTTC.

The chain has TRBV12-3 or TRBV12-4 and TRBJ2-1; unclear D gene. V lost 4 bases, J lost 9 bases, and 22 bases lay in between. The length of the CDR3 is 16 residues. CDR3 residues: CASSSWTDDAVTEQFF. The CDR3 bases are TGTGCCAGCAGTTCATGGACGGACGATGCGGTCACTGAGCAGTTCTTC.

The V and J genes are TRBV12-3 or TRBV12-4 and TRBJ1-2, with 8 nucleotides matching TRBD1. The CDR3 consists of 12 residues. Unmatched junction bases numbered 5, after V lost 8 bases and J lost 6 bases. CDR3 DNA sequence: TGTGCCAGCGGTATGACAGGGGATGGCTACACCTTC. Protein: CASGMTGDGYTF.

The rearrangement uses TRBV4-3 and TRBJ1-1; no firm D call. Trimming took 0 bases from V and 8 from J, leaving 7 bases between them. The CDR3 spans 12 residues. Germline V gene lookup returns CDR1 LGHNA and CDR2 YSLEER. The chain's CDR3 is CASSQDGGEAFF. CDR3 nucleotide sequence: TGCGCCAGCAGCCAAGATGGCGGGGAAGCTTTCTTT.

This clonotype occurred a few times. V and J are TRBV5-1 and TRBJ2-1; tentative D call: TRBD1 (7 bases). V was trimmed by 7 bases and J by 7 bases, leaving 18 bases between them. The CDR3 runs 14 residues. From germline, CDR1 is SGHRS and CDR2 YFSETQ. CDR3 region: CASGRGTSTNEQFF. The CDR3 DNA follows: TGCGCCAGCGGCAGGGGGACTTCGACAAATGAGCAGTTCTTC.

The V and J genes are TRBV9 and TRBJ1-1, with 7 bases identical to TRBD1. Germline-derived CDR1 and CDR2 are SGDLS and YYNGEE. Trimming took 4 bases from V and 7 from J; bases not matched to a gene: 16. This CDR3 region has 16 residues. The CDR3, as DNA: TGTGCCAGCAGCTACAAAAGACAGGGTCGGTACATTGAAGCTTTCTTT. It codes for CASSYKRQGRYIEAFF. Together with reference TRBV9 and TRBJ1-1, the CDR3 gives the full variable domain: DSGVTQTPKHLITATGQRVTLRCSPRSGDLSVYWYQQSLDQGLQFLIQYYNGEERAKGNILERFSAQQFPDLHSELNLSSLELGDSALYFCASSYKRQGRYIEAFFGQGTRLTVV.

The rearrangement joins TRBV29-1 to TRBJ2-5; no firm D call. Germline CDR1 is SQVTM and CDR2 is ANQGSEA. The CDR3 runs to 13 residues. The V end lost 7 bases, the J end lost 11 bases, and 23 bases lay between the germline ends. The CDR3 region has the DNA TGCAGCGGATACGGGTCCTCGCCCTACGTGCAGTACTTC. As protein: CSGYGSSPYVQYF.

The chain's CDR3 is CASGRDRGDSPLHF. The CDR3, as DNA: TGTGCCAGCGGGCGGGACAGGGGGGATTCACCCCTCCACTTT. The chain joins TRBV12-3 or TRBV12-4 to TRBJ1-6; TRBD1 matches at 11 bases. The CDR3 covers 14 residues. V was clipped by 8 bases and J by 8 bases; unmatched bases: 5.

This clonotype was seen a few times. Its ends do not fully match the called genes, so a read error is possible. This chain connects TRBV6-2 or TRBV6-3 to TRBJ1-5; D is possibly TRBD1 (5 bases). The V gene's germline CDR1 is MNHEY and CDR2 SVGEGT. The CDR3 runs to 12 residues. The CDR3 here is CAGRLQAEPQHF. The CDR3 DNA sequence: TGTGCCGGCAGGCTACAGGCGGAGCCCCAGCATTTT.

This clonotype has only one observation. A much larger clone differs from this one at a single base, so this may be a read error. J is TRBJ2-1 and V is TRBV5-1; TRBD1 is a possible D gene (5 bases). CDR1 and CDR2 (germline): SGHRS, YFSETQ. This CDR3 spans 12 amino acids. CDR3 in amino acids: CASSDSYNEQVF. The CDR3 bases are TGCGCCAGCAGCGACAGCTACAATGAGCAGGTCTTC.

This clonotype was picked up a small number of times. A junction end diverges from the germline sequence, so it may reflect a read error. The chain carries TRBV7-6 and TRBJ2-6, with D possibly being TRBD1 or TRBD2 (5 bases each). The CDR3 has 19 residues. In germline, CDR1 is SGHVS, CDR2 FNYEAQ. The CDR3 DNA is TGTGCCAGCAGCCCACGCGTCACGGACGGATCCGACGGGGCCAACGTCCGGACTTTC. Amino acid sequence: CASSPRVTDGSDGANVRTF.

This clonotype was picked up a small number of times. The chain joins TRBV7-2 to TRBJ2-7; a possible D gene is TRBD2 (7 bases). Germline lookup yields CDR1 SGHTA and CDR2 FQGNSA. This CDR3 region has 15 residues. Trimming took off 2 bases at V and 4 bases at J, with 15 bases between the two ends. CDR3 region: CASSLSGGARYEQYF. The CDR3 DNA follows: TGTGCCAGCAGCTTATCGGGGGGCGCGAGGTACGAGCAGTACTTC.